The 25 T cell receptor beta chains listed next were all sequenced from one sample in a study of CD8 T cells in ankylosing spondylitis. TCRdb recomputed calls from the 5' RACE reads with MiXCR, one row per CDR3 protein. The sample lists 150,000 to 200,000 distinct CDR3 sequences, around a tenth seen once, with 25% to 30% in the top ten. Sequencing was performed on blood, either unsorted or a sorted T cell fraction (not recorded which). The receptors here all came from a male donor with ankylosing spondylitis or in good health (not recorded which).

There are a few counts of this clonotype. The chain has TRBV11-2 and TRBJ2-3, with D perhaps matching TRBD2 (6 bases). Trimming removed 2 bases from V and 2 bases from J, with 11 bases in between. The CDR3 length is 15 residues. CDR1 and CDR2 from the germline V gene are SGHAT and FQNNGV. The CDR3 loop reads CASSLSGGNTDTQYF. DNA for the CDR3: TGTGCCAGCAGCTTATCCGGCGGGAACACAGATACGCAGTATTTT.

This clonotype was seen a few times. CDR3 in DNA: TGTGCCAGCTCAAGGAGTACCGGGACTAGCGGGGCATTACGCTCCTACGAGCAGTACTTC. Translated: CASSRSTGTSGALRSYEQYF. The chain is built from TRBV18 and TRBJ2-7, with 13 bases lining up with TRBD2. The CDR3 extends over 20 amino acids. Germline V gene lookup returns CDR1 KGHSH and CDR2 LQKENI. The trim removed 5 bases at V and 0 bases at J, leaving 16 bases unmatched.

This clonotype was picked up many times. The CDR3 spells CSVGRGNTEAFF. In DNA, the CDR3 is TGCAGCGTTGGCAGGGGAAACACTGAAGCTTTCTTT. The V call is TRBV29-1, the J call TRBJ1-1; possibly TRBD1 for D (6 bases). The CDR3 has 12 amino acids. V lost 4 bases and J 2 bases, leaving 8 bases between the germline ends. Germline V gene sequence: CDR1 SQVTM, CDR2 ANQGSEA.

This clonotype was detected many times. The genes are TRBV20-1 and TRBJ1-1; D might be TRBD1 (5 bases). From germline, CDR1 is DFQATT and CDR2 SNEGSKA (reference sequence). With 2 bases removed from V and 5 bases from J, the gap between germline ends came to 12 bases. The CDR3 runs 13 residues. The CDR3 protein is CSARQGGNTEAFF. CDR3 in DNA: TGCAGTGCTAGACAGGGAGGGAATACTGAAGCTTTCTTT.

This clonotype has more than one count but fewer than ten. The chain combines TRBV5-1 with TRBJ1-2, with a tentative D call TRBD1 (5 bases). Trimming pared 4 bases from V and 4 bases from J, leaving 17 bases between. Looked up from germline, CDR1 is SGHRS and CDR2 is YFSETQ. There are 15 residues in the CDR3. The CDR3 DNA reads TGCGCCAGCAGCAGAGGGACGCCGGAGGCCTATGGCTACACCTTC. The encoded protein is CASSRGTPEAYGYTF. The complete variable domain, with remaining parts taken from reference TRBV5-1 and TRBJ1-2, reads KAGVTQTPRYLIKTRGQQVTLSCSPISGHRSVSWYQQTPGQGLQFLFEYFSETQRNKGNFPGRFSGRQFSNSRSEMNVSTLELGDSALYLCASSRGTPEAYGYTFGSGTRLTVV.

The rearrangement links TRBV27 to TRBJ2-7; possibly TRBD2 for D (5 bases). Germline values: CDR1 MNHEY, CDR2 SMNVEV (reference sequence). V was shortened by 5 bases and J by 6 bases, with 17 bases between the two germline ends. The CDR3 length is 14 residues. The CDR3 reads CASSPKPGIGEQYF. CDR3 bases: TGTGCCAGCAGTCCCAAACCCGGGATCGGCGAGCAGTACTTC.

The sample holds many counts of this clonotype. V gene TRBV5-1 combines with J gene TRBJ2-1, with D tentatively TRBD2 (5 bases). Germline lookup yields CDR1 SGHRS and CDR2 YFSETQ. This CDR3 contains 14 residues. V was clipped by 1 base and J by 8 bases, with 13 bases between them. The CDR3 coding sequence is TGCGCCAGCAGCTTGTCAGGCGAGGGCTATGAGCAGTTCTTC. Its protein is CASSLSGEGYEQFF.

This clonotype has only a few counts. J is TRBJ2-1 and V is TRBV6-1; D is possibly TRBD1 (5 bases). Germline V gives CDR1 MNHNS, CDR2 SASEGT. CDR3 length equals 15 residues. Trimming shortened V by 5 bases and J by 4 bases, and 15 bases separated the two germline ends. CDR3: CASSRTSPRYNEQFF. As DNA, the CDR3 is TGTGCCAGCAGTCGGACATCGCCCAGATACAATGAGCAGTTCTTC.

At least ten counts were recorded for this clonotype. The chain has TRBV12-3 or TRBV12-4 and TRBJ1-1; D possibly corresponds to TRBD1 (5 bases). The CDR3 contains 12 residues. With 4 bases removed from V and 6 bases from J, the gap between germline ends came to 9 bases. As DNA, the CDR3 is TGTGCCAGCAGTTATGGGGGACCTGAAGCTTTCTTT. Translated, it gives CASSYGGPEAFF.

This clonotype has a count of ten or more. The chain is built from TRBV6-1 and TRBJ1-1; no clear D gene. This CDR3 has 13 residues. CDR1 and CDR2 from the germline V gene are MNHNS and SASEGT. Trimming removed 0 bases from V and 4 bases from J, with 6 bases in between. CDR3 bases: TGTGCCAGCAGTGAAGCGAGGAGCACTGAAGCTTTCTTT. Translation gives CASSEARSTEAFF.

Ten or more counts support this clonotype. The chain couples TRBV6-5 to TRBJ1-4; TRBD1 is a possible D gene (5 bases). Trimming removed 5 bases from V and 12 bases from J, with 13 bases in between. Germline V lookup: CDR1 MNHEY, CDR2 SVGAGI. The CDR3 is 12 amino acids. CDR3 bases: TGTGCCAGCAGTGTAAGGGACGGTCAACTGTTTTTT. Residues: CASSVRDGQLFF.

This clonotype was recorded at least ten times. This rearrangement joins TRBV20-1 to TRBJ2-1, with D tentatively TRBD2 (5 bases). Germline values: CDR1 DFQATT, CDR2 SNEGSKA (reference sequence). The CDR3 is 14 residues long. The ends were cut back, 3 bases at V and 3 bases at J, with 12 bases in the middle. The CDR3 loop reads CSARVRGIYNEQFF. The DNA for the CDR3 is TGCAGTGCTAGGGTGCGAGGGATCTACAATGAGCAGTTCTTC.

The table lists this clonotype with many counts. The chain recombines TRBV11-2 with TRBJ2-2; D is undetermined. This CDR3 contains 15 residues. Trimming stripped 5 bases from V and 4 bases from J, with 14 bases between. Germline assignment: CDR1 SGHAT and CDR2 FQNNGV. The CDR3 DNA reads TGTGCCAGCAGCGGTCCGGCTGGGATCACCGGGGAGCTGTTTTTT. Translating gives CASSGPAGITGELFF.

As to this clonotype: A clone one base away is much larger, so this may be a read error. The chain uses TRBV12-3 or TRBV12-4 and TRBJ1-2, with unresolved D. The CDR3 is 14 amino acids. Trimming left V 6 bases short and J 4 bases short, with 15 bases between. CDR3: CASSPNSRGYGYTF. As DNA, the CDR3 is TGTGCCAGCAGCCCCAACAGCAGAGGCTATGGCTACACCTTC.

This clonotype has just a few counts. V is TRBV24-1 and J is TRBJ2-3; D remains ambiguous. The CDR3 covers 16 residues. The germline V gene encodes CDR1 KGHDR and CDR2 SFDVKD. Trimming left V 2 bases short and J 1 base short, with 12 bases between. CDR3 region: CATSDSQVSRTDTQYF. In nucleotides, the CDR3 is TGTGCCACCAGTGATTCTCAGGTTTCTCGCACAGATACGCAGTATTTT.

Regarding this clonotype: A single base separates this from a much larger clone, so it may be a read error. The rearrangement uses TRBV5-1 and TRBJ2-1, with 10 nucleotides matching TRBD2. The CDR3 totals 16 residues. Germline V lookup: CDR1 SGHRS, CDR2 YFSETQ. This CDR3 is CAISLRPSGRDQQWFF. CDR3 coding DNA: TGCGCCATCAGCCTGCGCCCTAGCGGGAGAGACCAGCAATGGTTCTTC.

This clonotype was counted at least ten times. The J gene is TRBJ2-7, the V gene TRBV20-1; D remains ambiguous. The V gene's germline CDR1 is DFQATT and CDR2 SNEGSKA (reference sequence). The CDR3 runs 13 residues. The V end was cut by 3 bases, the J end by 4 bases, with 13 bases between. DNA for the CDR3: TGCAGTGCTAGGGGCCGGGCCGGGTACGAGCAGTACTTC. Its protein is CSARGRAGYEQYF.

This clonotype was seen repeatedly, ten times or more. The V and J genes are TRBV27 and TRBJ2-5; no definite D call. In germline, CDR1 is MNHEY, CDR2 SMNVEV (reference sequence). The CDR3 is made up of 14 amino acids. The V and J ends lost 3 bases and 2 bases respectively, with 10 bases between them. DNA of the CDR3: TGTGCCAGCAGTTTTGGTAGCAATCAAGAGACCCAGTACTTC. Its translation: CASSFGSNQETQYF.

This clonotype was detected ten times or more. V and J are TRBV10-3 and TRBJ2-7, with unresolved D. The germline V gene has CDR1 ENHRY and CDR2 SYGVKD. The CDR3 has 14 residues. The germline V and J ends were trimmed by 3 bases and 2 bases, with 11 bases remaining between them. CDR3 sequence reads: CAISDPGETYEQYF. Here the CDR3 DNA reads TGTGCCATCAGTGACCCCGGCGAGACCTACGAGCAGTACTTC.

V usage is TRBV5-1 and J usage is TRBJ1-4; D remains unclear. This CDR3 has 17 residues. The V end lost 4 bases, the J end lost 0 bases, and 16 bases lay between the germline ends. Per the germline V gene, CDR1 is SGHRS and CDR2 is YFSETQ. The CDR3 is CASSQTRATATNEKLFF. The CDR3 DNA reads TGCGCCAGCAGCCAGACGAGGGCCACTGCAACTAATGAAAAACTGTTTTTT.

This clonotype was seen ten or more times. The rearrangement uses TRBV3-1 and TRBJ1-1; D unresolved. The CDR3 extends over 14 amino acids. V lost 0 bases and J 6 bases, leaving 11 bases between the germline ends. The germline V gene encodes CDR1 LGHDT and CDR2 YNNKEL (reference sequence). The CDR3 loop reads CASSQDAGRPEAFF. The CDR3 region has the DNA TGTGCCAGCAGCCAAGATGCGGGGAGGCCTGAAGCTTTCTTT.

The chain links TRBV3-1 to TRBJ2-5, with 11 positions matching TRBD1. This CDR3 is 16 amino acids long. CDR1 is LGHDT and CDR2 is YNNKEL in the germline V gene (reference sequence). Trimming took 3 bases from V and 5 from J; bases not matched to a gene: 8. CDR3 sequence (DNA): TGTGCCAGCAGCCACCCTGGACAGGGGGCGCGGGAGACCCAGTACTTC. Protein: CASSHPGQGARETQYF.

This clonotype was seen ten or more times. This chain uses TRBV27 with TRBJ2-6; the match to TRBD1 covers 9 bases. The V gene's germline CDR1 is MNHEY and CDR2 SMNVEV (reference sequence). The CDR3 consists of 14 residues. V gave up 10 bases and J gave up 2 bases; unmatched junction bases: 3. CDR3 sequence reads: CATRQGAGANVLTF. Written as DNA, the CDR3 is TGTGCCACCCGACAGGGGGCTGGGGCCAACGTCCTGACTTTC. Full variable domain (outside the CDR3, taken from reference TRBV27 and TRBJ2-6): EAQVTQNPRYLITVTGKKLTVTCSQNMNHEYMSWYRQDPGLGLRQIYYSMNVEVTDKGDVPEGYKVSRKEKRNFPLILESPSPNQTSLYFCATRQGAGANVLTFGAGSRLTVL.

This clonotype was seen only a few times. The chain is built from TRBV6-1 and TRBJ2-2; the D is unclear. V was shortened by 8 bases and J by 0 bases, with 4 bases between the two germline ends. The CDR3 length is 12 residues. From germline, CDR1 is MNHNS and CDR2 SASEGT. The CDR3 nucleotides are TGTGCCAGCGCCTCGAACACCGGGGAGCTGTTTTTT. It codes for CASASNTGELFF.

This clonotype has at least ten counts. A read error may account for a junction end that differs from germline. V gene TRBV5-1 combines with J gene TRBJ2-3; tentatively, D is TRBD1 (6 bases). The germline gives CDR1 SGHRS, CDR2 YFSETQ. This CDR3 comprises 14 residues. In DNA, the CDR3 is TGCGCCAGCAGCTTGGGGAGTTCAGGGGCGCGTTGGCAATTT. This translates into CASSLGSSGARWQF.